The T cell receptor beta chain described here comes from a study of cytomegalovirus exposure and HLA in healthy donors. After removal of 6 bases from V and 14 bases from J, the junction contained 9 bases not matched to a gene. This CDR3 spans 13 amino acids. Germline assignment: CDR1 SGHDN and CDR2 FVKESK. The PCR was carried out with 60 Vbeta primers and 13 Jbeta primers. Profiling relied on immunoSEQ multiplex PCR, and the TCRdb table lists in-frame clones only, not all of them. This sample carries approximately 150,000 clones, about 74% of them seen once, and the ten largest clones take around 3.1%.

The specimen sequenced was PBMCs. This clonotype was sampled from a male donor in good health and CMV-seronegative. V usage is TRBV14 and J usage is TRBJ1-6; 8 bases match TRBD1. The CDR3 protein is CASRRTGNLTLHF. The CDR3 DNA reads TGTGCCAGCAGGAGGACAGGGAATTTAACCCTCCACTTT.